This T cell receptor beta chain came from a study of blood T cell repertoires in COVID-19. About the research overall: T cells, B-cell-depleted T cells, or PBMCs supplied cDNA or gDNA.

This clone was seen only once. The CDR3 runs 11 residues. Germline values: CDR1 DFQATT, CDR2 SNEGSKA (reference sequence). Trimming pared 6 bases from V and 11 bases from J, leaving 16 bases between. Sequenced by immunoSEQ multiplex PCR; TCRdb stores in-frame clones only, minus some. Among a few hundred thousand clones listed, around 84% were seen once. This chain uses TRBV20-1 with TRBJ1-1; possibly TRBD1 for D (6 bases). Input material: peripheral blood. The receptor comes from a man aged 45-65 years with acute or convalescent COVID-19. CDR3 sequence: CSAGGGGNAFF. Here the CDR3 DNA reads TGCAGTGCCGGGGGAGGGGGTAATGCTTTCTTT.